This passage covers 3 T cell receptor beta chains from one sample sequenced in a study of shared clonotypes between healthy human individuals. The assay was immunoSEQ multiplex PCR, and TCRdb's table has in-frame clones only and misses some. This sample has 2,500,000 or so clones, with over 85% found just once. Sequencing was done on a sample of naive CD4+ T cells from PBMCs. Documented subset: CD45RA+ positively selected. The receptor source for this set is a young man in good health. Some clones in this sample may be carry-over from other donors' samples.

V usage is TRBV28 and J usage is TRBJ2-5, with TRBD1 as a possible D gene (6 bases). There are 13 residues in the CDR3. Germline assignment: CDR1 MDHEN and CDR2 SYDVKM. V lost 6 bases, J lost 5 bases, and 13 bases lay in between. CDR3 loop: CASRLDSHETQYF. Written as DNA, the CDR3 is TGTGCCAGCAGGTTGGACAGTCACGAGACCCAGTACTTC.

V usage is TRBV5-5 and J usage is TRBJ2-1; TRBD2 matches at 9 bases. Germline values: CDR1 SGHKS, CDR2 YYEKEE (reference sequence). V lost 4 bases to trimming and J lost 8 bases; unmatched junction nucleotides: 7. The CDR3 runs to 14 residues. The CDR3 coding sequence is TGTGCCAGCAGCATGGGACTAGCCCCGGATGAGCAGTTCTTC. Amino acid sequence: CASSMGLAPDEQFF.

The chain is built from TRBV7-8 and TRBJ1-2, with a weak D call TRBD1 (5 bases). Germline loops: CDR1 SGHVS, CDR2 FQNEAQ. CDR3 length equals 15 residues. V was shortened by 4 bases and J by 0 bases, with 12 bases between the two germline ends. The CDR3 region has the DNA TGTGCCAGCAGCTCCCCGAGGGGCCCTAACTATGGCTACACCTTC. As protein: CASSSPRGPNYGYTF. Together with reference TRBV7-8 and TRBJ1-2, the CDR3 gives the full variable domain: GAGVSQSPRYKVAKRGQDVALRCDPISGHVSLFWYQQALGQGPEFLTYFQNEAQLDKSGLPSDRFFAERPEGSVSTLKIQRTQQEDSAVYLCASSSPRGPNYGYTFGSGTRLTVV.